These T cell receptor beta chains were read from a single sample in a study of CD8 T cells in ankylosing spondylitis. TCRdb fed the 5' RACE reads into MiXCR, producing one record per CDR3 protein. The sample shows 150,000 to 200,000 distinct CDR3 sequences, around 13% of them seen only once. The sample consisted of blood, either unsorted or a sorted T cell fraction (not recorded which). Receptors originate from a male donor with ankylosing spondylitis or in good health (not recorded which). Each CDR3 is given with its conserved first and last residue. A D gene is named only where the DNA matches it firmly. Size is omitted from some rows. Given values are once, few, many or a class for expanded clones.

>NA|14|TRBV20-1|TRBJ1-4|few
TGCAGTGCGGAAGACGGTTCGGCAGTCGAAAAACTGTTTTTT
CSAEDGSAVEKLFF
>NA|14|TRBV12-3/TRBV12-4|TRBJ2-3|many
TGTGCCAGCAGTTTCAACCCTAGCACAGATACGCAGTATTTT
CASSFNPSTDTQYF
>TRBD1|15|TRBV13|TRBJ2-7|NA
TGTGCCAGCAGATCCACCGGGACAGGGACTGACGAGCAGTACTTC
CASRSTGTGTDEQYF
>TRBD2|16|TRBV11-2|TRBJ2-1|few
TGTGCCAGCAGCTCGCGGGGACTAGCGGGAGGCAATGAGCAGTTCTTC
CASSSRGLAGGNEQFF
>NA|14|TRBV7-9|TRBJ1-5|NA
TGTGCCAGCAGCTTAAGCACGGGGCGTCAGCCCCAGCATTTT
CASSLSTGRQPQHF
>NA|11|TRBV30|TRBJ2-7|NA
TGTGCCTCCTTCAGTGCTGGAGAGCAGTACTTC
CASFSAGEQYF
>NA|12|TRBV29-1|TRBJ1-1|many
TGCAGCGTCTGGGCTATGAACACTGAAGCTTTCTTT
CSVWAMNTEAFF
>NA|12|TRBV7-6|TRBJ2-1|NA
TGTGCCAGCAGCTTATTTGGAGGGGAGCAGTTCTTC
CASSLFGGEQFF
>TRBD1|13|TRBV6-2/TRBV6-3|TRBJ2-7|many
TGTGCCACCACGGACAGGGCCTCCTACGAGCAGTACTTC
CATTDRASYEQYF
>NA|15|TRBV27|TRBJ2-2|few
TGTGCCAGCAGTTTACAGGACCTGAACACCGGGGAGCTGTTTTTT
CASSLQDLNTGELFF
>TRBD2|17|TRBV6-2/TRBV6-3|TRBJ2-1|many
TGTGCCAGCAGTTACGAGCGGGAGTCAGCACCCTACAATGAGCAGTTCTTC
CASSYERESAPYNEQFF
>NA|11|TRBV19|TRBJ1-1|few
TGTGCCAGTACCCTGGGGGCTGAAGCTTTCTTT
CASTLGAEAFF
>TRBD1|13|TRBV29-1|TRBJ2-1|many
TGCAGCTCCGAGACAGGGGGCTACAATGAGCAGTTCTTC
CSSETGGYNEQFF
>NA|15|TRBV4-1|TRBJ1-4|NA
TGCGCCAGCAGCCTAGTACAGGTTGATAATGAAAAACTGTTTTTT
CASSLVQVDNEKLFF
>NA|13|TRBV29-1|TRBJ1-2|many
TGCAGCGTTGAAGAAGGGGGGCGTTATGGCTACACCTTC
CSVEEGGRYGYTF
>NA|16|TRBV27|TRBJ1-1|few
TGTGCCAGCAGTTATGAAGTCGGGGACGGAAATACTGAAGCTTTCTTT
CASSYEVGDGNTEAFF
>NA|18|TRBV5-5|TRBJ1-4|NA
TGTGCCAGCAGCTTGGACGACAGCAGTACTGCAACTAATGAAAAACTGTTTTTT
CASSLDDSSTATNEKLFF
>TRBD2|14|TRBV7-9|TRBJ2-1|NA
TGTGCCAGTGTAGTGGCGGGGGGGCCCGGTGAGCAGTTCTTC
CASVVAGGPGEQFF
>NA|15|TRBV27|TRBJ2-5|once
TGTGCCAGCAGTTTCGGCCTAGGGTTGGGGGAGACCCATTACTTC
CASSFGLGLGETHYF
>NA|13|TRBV30|TRBJ2-1|few
TGTGCCAGCCGACTGCGGAATTACAATGAGCAGTTCTTC
CASRLRNYNEQFF
>NA|13|TRBV27|TRBJ2-2|NA
TGTGCCAGCAGGCAGGGTTCCACCGGGGAGCTGTTTTTT
CASRQGSTGELFF
>NA|13|TRBV12-3/TRBV12-4|TRBJ1-5|few
TGTGCCAGCAGTCCAACCCGGATTCAGCCCCAGCATTTT
CASSPTRIQPQHF
>TRBD1|17|TRBV2|TRBJ2-3|NA
TGTGCCAGCAGTGTCCCTCCGGGACAGGATATGACAGATACGCAGTATTTT
CASSVPPGQDMTDTQYF
>NA|13|TRBV7-9|TRBJ2-7|NA
TGTGCCAGCAGCTTGGAGGGGTTGAACGAGCAGTACTTC
CASSLEGLNEQYF
>NA|14|TRBV7-9|TRBJ1-2|NA
TGTGCCAGCAGCCATCGACAGCTCCTCTATGGCTACACCTTC
CASSHRQLLYGYTF
>TRBD2|15|TRBV4-1|TRBJ2-1|few
TGCGCCAGCAGCCAGTGGGTAGCGGGAGGTCTTGAGCAGTTCTTC
CASSQWVAGGLEQFF
>NA|15|TRBV7-9|TRBJ1-1|few
TGTGCCAGCAGCTTAATAGCAGGGATGAACACTGAAGCTTTCTTT
CASSLIAGMNTEAFF
>NA|13|TRBV4-1|TRBJ2-3|many
TGCGCCAGCAGCCAAGTCTATTCAGATACGCAGTATTTT
CASSQVYSDTQYF
>NA|12|TRBV29-1|TRBJ2-1|many
TGCAGCGTTGAACTCACTTACAATGAGCAGTTCTTC
CSVELTYNEQFF
>TRBD2|14|TRBV25-1|TRBJ2-3|NA
TGTGCCAGCAGTGGGGCTAGCGGGACGGATACGCAGTATTTT
CASSGASGTDTQYF
>TRBD2|18|TRBV12-3/TRBV12-4|TRBJ2-1|NA
TGTGCCAGCAGTTCAGTCACTAGCGGGAGCCTTTCCTACAATGAGCAGTTCTTC
CASSSVTSGSLSYNEQFF
>TRBD2|16|TRBV11-2|TRBJ2-1|few
TGTGCCAGCAGCTTAGATGCGAGCGGGAGCCCCAATGAGCAGTTCTTC
CASSLDASGSPNEQFF
>NA|14|TRBV19|TRBJ2-3|few
TGTGCCAGTAGTATTGGGCAGGAAACAGATACGCAGTATTTT
CASSIGQETDTQYF
>NA|14|TRBV12-3/TRBV12-4|TRBJ1-1|few
TGTGCCAGCAGGAACCAGGGGAGAGTCGAGCCGGCTTTCTTT
CASRNQGRVEPAFF
>NA|14|TRBV27|TRBJ2-3|NA
TGTGCCAGCAGTAGGGCCCAGGGCACAGATACGCAGTATTTT
CASSRAQGTDTQYF
>TRBD1|15|TRBV5-6|TRBJ2-5|NA
TGTGCCAGCGCCCAAGGGGGCGGGTCTGGGGAGACCCAGTACTTC
CASAQGGGSGETQYF
>NA|15|TRBV12-5|TRBJ2-2|few
TGTGCTAGTGGGCCCGGCGTTGCGAACACCGGGGAGCTGTTTTTT
CASGPGVANTGELFF
>NA|15|TRBV14|TRBJ2-1|NA
TGTGCCAGCAGCCAAGTCGTTACAACCTACAATGAGCAGTTCTTC
CASSQVVTTYNEQFF
>NA|14|TRBV30|TRBJ2-3|few
TGTGCCTGGAATGTCCAGACCTTCACAGATACGCAGTATTTT
CAWNVQTFTDTQYF
>TRBD1|13|TRBV12-3/TRBV12-4|TRBJ1-5|NA
TGTGCCAGCAGTTTAGACAGGGGGCAGCCCCAGCATTTT
CASSLDRGQPQHF
>TRBD2|18|TRBV4-1|TRBJ2-7|NA
TGCGCCAGCAGCCAAGGGGGTGCGGGAGGGAACTTCGGCGACGAGCAGTACTTC
CASSQGGAGGNFGDEQYF
>TRBD1|14|TRBV7-9|TRBJ2-5|NA
TGTGCCAGCAGCTTACCAGGGGGCGGGGAGACCCAGTACTTC
CASSLPGGGETQYF
>TRBD1|16|TRBV7-8|TRBJ1-6|few
TGTGCCAGCAGCGAATACAGGGGGCAATATAATTCACCCCTCCACTTT
CASSEYRGQYNSPLHF
>TRBD2|17|TRBV4-1|TRBJ2-7|many
TGCGCCAGCAGCCAAGAAGGAGTAGCGGGAGGCCCCTACGAGCAGTACTTC
CASSQEGVAGGPYEQYF
>TRBD1|18|TRBV4-1|TRBJ2-3|NA
TGCGCCAGCAGCCAAGATCCGGTATCAGGGGGCTGGAGTGATACGCAGTATTTT
CASSQDPVSGGWSDTQYF
>NA|14|TRBV25-1|TRBJ2-7|NA
TGTGCCAGCAGTGAATGGGGATCCTACTACGAGCAGTACTTC
CASSEWGSYYEQYF
>NA|16|TRBV29-1|TRBJ2-5|few
TGCAGCGTTGTCTCCCGGGCCTCAACCCGTCAAGAGACCCAGTACTTC
CSVVSRASTRQETQYF
>TRBD2|15|TRBV5-1|TRBJ2-7|NA
TGCGCCAGCAGCCCGGGACTAGCGGGAGCCTACGAGCAGTACTTC
CASSPGLAGAYEQYF
>TRBD2|16|TRBV7-9|TRBJ2-1|few
TGTGCCAGCAGCCCATCCTCCGGGACTACCTACAATGAGCAGTTCTTC
CASSPSSGTTYNEQFF
>TRBD2|17|TRBV5-6|TRBJ2-1|NA
TGTGCCAGCAGCCCCCGGCCCGCGGGGGGGCCCCACAATGAGCAGTTCTTC
CASSPRPAGGPHNEQFF
>NA|13|TRBV5-6|TRBJ2-3|few
TGTGCCAGCACCCCTTGGGGCACAGATACGCAGTATTTT
CASTPWGTDTQYF
>NA|12|TRBV7-2|TRBJ2-7|few
TGTGCCAGCAGCGGGGGGTACGACGAGCAGTACTTC
CASSGGYDEQYF
>NA|15|TRBV20-1|TRBJ2-7|NA
TGCTGTGCTAGAGATCTCGGCTCGGCCTCCTACGAGCAGTACTTC
CCARDLGSASYEQYF
>TRBD1|17|TRBV18|TRBJ1-3|few
TGTGCCAGCTCACCACTTCAACAGGGGTTCTCTGGAAACACCATATATTTT
CASSPLQQGFSGNTIYF
>NA|14|TRBV11-2|TRBJ2-5|NA
TGTGCCAGCAGCTTTCGGACAGCCCGGGAGACCCAGTACTTC
CASSFRTARETQYF